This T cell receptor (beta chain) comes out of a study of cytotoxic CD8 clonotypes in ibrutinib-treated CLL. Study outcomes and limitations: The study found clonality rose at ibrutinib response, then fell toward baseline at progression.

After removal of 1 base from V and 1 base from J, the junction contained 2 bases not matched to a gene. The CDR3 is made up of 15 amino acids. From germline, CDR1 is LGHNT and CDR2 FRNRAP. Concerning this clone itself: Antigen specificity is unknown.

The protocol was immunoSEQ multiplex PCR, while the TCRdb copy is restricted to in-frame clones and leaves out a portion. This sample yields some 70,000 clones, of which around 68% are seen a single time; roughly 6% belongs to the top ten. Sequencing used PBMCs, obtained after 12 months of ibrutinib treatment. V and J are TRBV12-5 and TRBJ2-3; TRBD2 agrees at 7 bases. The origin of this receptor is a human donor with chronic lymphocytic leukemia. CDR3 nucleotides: TGTGCTAGTGGTTTGGGGACTAGGGGCACAGATACGCAGTATTTT. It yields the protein CASGLGTRGTDTQYF.